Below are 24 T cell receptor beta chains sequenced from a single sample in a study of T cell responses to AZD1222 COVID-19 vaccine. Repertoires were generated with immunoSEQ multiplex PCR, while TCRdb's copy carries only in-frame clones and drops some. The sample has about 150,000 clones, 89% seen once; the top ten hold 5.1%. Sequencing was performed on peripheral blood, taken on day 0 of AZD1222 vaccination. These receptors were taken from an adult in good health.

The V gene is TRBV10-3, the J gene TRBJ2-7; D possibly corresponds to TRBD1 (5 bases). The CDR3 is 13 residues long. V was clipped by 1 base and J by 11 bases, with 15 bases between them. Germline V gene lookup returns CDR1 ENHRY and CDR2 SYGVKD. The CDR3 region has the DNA TGTGCCATCAGTGAGTTAGCCGGGCAGGGCGAGTACTTC. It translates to CAISELAGQGEYF.

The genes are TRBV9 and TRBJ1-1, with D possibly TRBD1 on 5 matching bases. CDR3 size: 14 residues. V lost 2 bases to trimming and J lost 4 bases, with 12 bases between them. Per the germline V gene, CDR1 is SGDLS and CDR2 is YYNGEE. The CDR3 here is CASSVTQGLTEAFF. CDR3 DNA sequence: TGTGCCAGCAGCGTTACCCAGGGTCTCACTGAAGCTTTCTTT.

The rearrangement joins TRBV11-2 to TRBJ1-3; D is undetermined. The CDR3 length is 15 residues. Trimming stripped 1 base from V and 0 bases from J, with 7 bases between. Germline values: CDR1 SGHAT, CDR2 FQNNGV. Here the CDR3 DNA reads TGTGCCAGCAGCTTAGCCCGATACTCTGGAAACACCATATATTTT. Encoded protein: CASSLARYSGNTIYF.

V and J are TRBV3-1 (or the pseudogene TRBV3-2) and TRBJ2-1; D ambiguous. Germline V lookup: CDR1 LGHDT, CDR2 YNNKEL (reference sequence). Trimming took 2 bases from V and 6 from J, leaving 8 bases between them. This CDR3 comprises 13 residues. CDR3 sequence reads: CASSQYSGNEQFF. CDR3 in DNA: TGTGCCAGCAGCCAATATTCAGGCAATGAGCAGTTCTTC.

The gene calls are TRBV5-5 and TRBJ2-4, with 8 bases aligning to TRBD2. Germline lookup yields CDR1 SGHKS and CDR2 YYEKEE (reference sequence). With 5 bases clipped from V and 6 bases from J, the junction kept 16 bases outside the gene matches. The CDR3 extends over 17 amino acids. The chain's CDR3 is CASRPWTAGEVGNIQYF. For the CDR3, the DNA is TGTGCCAGCAGACCTTGGACAGCGGGAGAGGTTGGAAACATTCAGTACTTC.

CDR3 sequence reads: CASSLLGQGNQPQHF. DNA of the CDR3: TGTGCCAGCAGCTTGTTGGGACAGGGGAATCAGCCCCAGCATTTT. This rearrangement joins TRBV5-5 to TRBJ1-5, with TRBD1 matching 10 bases. The CDR3 is 15 residues long. Germline CDR1 is SGHKS and CDR2 is YYEKEE (reference sequence). V was pared by 1 base and J by 4 bases, with 2 bases of the junction left unmatched.

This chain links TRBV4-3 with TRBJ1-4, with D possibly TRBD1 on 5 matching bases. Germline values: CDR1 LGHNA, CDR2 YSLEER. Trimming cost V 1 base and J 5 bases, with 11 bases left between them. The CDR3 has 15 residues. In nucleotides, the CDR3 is TGCGCCAGCAGCCAAGCAGGGTCGCTAAATGAAAAACTGTTTTTT. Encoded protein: CASSQAGSLNEKLFF.

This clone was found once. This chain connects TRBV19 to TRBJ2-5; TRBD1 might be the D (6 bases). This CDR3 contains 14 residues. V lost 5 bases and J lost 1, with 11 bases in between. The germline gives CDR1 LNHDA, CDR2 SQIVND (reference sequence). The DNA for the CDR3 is TGTGCCAGTAGTTCAGGGGAGACCCAAGAGACCCAGTACTTC. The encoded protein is CASSSGETQETQYF.

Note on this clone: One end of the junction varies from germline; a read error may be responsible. The CDR3 DNA is TGTGCCAGCAGGACCGACACCGAAGCTTTCTTT. This translates into CASRTDTEAFF. The genes are TRBV2 and TRBJ1-1; D ambiguous. The CDR3 length is 11 residues. Germline CDR1 and CDR2: SNHLY and FYNNEI.

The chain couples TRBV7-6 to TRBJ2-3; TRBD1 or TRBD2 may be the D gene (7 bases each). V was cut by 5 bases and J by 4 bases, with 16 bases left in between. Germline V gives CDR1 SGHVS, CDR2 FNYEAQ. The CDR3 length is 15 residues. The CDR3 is CASSMDRRESDTQYF. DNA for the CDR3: TGTGCCAGCAGCATGGACAGGCGGGAGTCAGATACGCAGTATTTT. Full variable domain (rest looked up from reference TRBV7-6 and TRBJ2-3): GAGVSQSPRYKVTKRGQDVALRCDPISGHVSLYWYRQALGQGPEFLTYFNYEAQQDKSGLPNDRFSAERPEGSISTLTIQRTEQRDSAMYRCASSMDRRESDTQYFGPGTRLTVL.

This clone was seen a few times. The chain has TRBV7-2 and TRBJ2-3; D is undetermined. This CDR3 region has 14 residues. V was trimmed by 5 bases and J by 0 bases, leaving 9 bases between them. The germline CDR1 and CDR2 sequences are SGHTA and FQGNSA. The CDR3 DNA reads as TGTGCCAGCAGCGTCGTCACTAGCACAGATACGCAGTATTTT. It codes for CASSVVTSTDTQYF.

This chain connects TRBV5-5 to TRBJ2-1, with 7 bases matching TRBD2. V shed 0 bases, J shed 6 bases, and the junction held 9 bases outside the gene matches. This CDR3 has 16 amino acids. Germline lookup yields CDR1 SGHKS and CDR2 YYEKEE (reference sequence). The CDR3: CASSLEFGGSANEQFF. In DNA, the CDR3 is TGTGCCAGCAGCTTGGAGTTCGGCGGGAGTGCCAATGAGCAGTTCTTC.

The CDR3 nucleotides read TGCAGCGCTCTTAGCGGGAGAGGGAACAACGAGCAGTACTTC. Translated, it gives CSALSGRGNNEQYF. The J gene is TRBJ2-7, the V gene TRBV29-1; 9 bases are shared with TRBD2. This CDR3 spans 14 amino acids. Trimming removed 7 bases from V and 5 bases from J; junction bases left unmatched: 12. CDR1 and CDR2 (germline): SQVTM, ANQGSEA.

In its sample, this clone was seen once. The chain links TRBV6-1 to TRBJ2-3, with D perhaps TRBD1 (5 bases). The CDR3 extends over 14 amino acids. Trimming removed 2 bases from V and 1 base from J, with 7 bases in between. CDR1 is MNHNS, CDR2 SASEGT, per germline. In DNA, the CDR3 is TGTGCCAGCAGTGAACAGGGCCGCACAGATACGCAGTATTTT. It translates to CASSEQGRTDTQYF.

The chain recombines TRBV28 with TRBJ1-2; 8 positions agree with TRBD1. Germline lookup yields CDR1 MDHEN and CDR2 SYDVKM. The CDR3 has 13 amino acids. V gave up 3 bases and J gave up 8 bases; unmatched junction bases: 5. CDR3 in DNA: TGTGCCAGCAGTTTGAAGGGGACAGGCGGCTACACCTTC. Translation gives CASSLKGTGGYTF.

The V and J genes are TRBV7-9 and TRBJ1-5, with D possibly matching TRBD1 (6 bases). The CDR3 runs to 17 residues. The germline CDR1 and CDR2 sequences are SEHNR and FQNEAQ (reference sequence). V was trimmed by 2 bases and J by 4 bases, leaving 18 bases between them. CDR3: CASSLWFTGTQNQPQHF. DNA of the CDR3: TGTGCCAGCAGCTTATGGTTTACCGGGACACAAAATCAGCCCCAGCATTTT.

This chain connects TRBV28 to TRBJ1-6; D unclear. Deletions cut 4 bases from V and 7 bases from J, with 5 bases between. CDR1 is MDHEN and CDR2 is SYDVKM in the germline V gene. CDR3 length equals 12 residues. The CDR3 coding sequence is TGTGCCAGCAGTTCCAAAAATTCACCCCTCCACTTT. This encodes CASSSKNSPLHF.

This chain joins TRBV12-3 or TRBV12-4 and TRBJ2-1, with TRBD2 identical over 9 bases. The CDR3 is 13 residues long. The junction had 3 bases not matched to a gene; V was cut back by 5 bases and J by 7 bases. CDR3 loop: CASSRLAENEQFF. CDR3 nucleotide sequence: TGTGCCAGCAGTCGACTAGCGGAGAATGAGCAGTTCTTC.

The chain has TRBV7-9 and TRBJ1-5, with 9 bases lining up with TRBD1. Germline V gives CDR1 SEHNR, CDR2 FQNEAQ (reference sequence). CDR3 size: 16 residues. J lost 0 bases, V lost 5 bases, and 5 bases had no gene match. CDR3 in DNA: TGTGCCAGCAGCCCAGGGACAGGGTATAGCAATCAGCCCCAGCATTTT. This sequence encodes CASSPGTGYSNQPQHF. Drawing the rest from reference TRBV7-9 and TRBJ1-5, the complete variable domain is DTGVSQNPRHKITKRGQNVTFRCDPISEHNRLYWYRQTLGQGPEFLTYFQNEAQLEKSRLLSDRFSAERPKGSFSTLEIQRTEQGDSAMYLCASSPGTGYSNQPQHFGDGTRLSIL.

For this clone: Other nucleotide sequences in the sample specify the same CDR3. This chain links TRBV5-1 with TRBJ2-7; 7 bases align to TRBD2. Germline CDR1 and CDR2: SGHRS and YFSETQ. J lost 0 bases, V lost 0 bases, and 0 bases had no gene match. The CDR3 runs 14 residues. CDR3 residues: CASSLGTSSYEQYF. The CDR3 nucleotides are TGCGCCAGCAGCTTGGGGACTAGCTCCTACGAGCAGTACTTC.

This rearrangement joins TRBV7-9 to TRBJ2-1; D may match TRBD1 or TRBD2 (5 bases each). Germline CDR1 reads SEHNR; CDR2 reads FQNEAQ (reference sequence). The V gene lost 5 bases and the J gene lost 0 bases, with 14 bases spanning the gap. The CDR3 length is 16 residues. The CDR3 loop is CASSARDHSSYNEQFF. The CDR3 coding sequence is TGTGCCAGCAGCGCGAGGGACCATAGCTCCTACAATGAGCAGTTCTTC.

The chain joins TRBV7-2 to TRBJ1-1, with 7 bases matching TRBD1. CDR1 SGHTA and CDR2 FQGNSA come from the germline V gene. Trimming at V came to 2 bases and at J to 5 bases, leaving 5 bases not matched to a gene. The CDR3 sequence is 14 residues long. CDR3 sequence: CASSLQGGETEAFF. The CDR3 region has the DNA TGTGCCAGCAGCTTACAGGGGGGGGAGACTGAAGCTTTCTTT.

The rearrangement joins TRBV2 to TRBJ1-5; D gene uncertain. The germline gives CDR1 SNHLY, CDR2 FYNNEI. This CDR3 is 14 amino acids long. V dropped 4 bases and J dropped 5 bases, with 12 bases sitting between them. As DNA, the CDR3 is TGTGCCAGCAGTGGGTCCAGTAGGGATCAGCCCCAGCATTTT. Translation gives CASSGSSRDQPQHF.

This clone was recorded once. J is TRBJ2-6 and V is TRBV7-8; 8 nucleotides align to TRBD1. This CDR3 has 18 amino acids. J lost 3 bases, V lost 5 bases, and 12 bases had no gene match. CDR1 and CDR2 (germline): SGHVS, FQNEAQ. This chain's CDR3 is CASSPRPGQEFGANVLTF. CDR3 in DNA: TGTGCCAGCAGCCCACGACCGGGACAGGAGTTTGGGGCCAACGTCCTGACTTTC.